This T cell receptor beta chain was observed in a study of blood T cell repertoires in COVID-19. Study-wide background: Some COVID-19 samples were acute and others convalescent; all came from the United States, Italy and Spain. Sample material is recorded as cDNA or gDNA derived from T cells, B-cell-depleted T cells, or PBMCs.

Original data processing: Reference gene primers were amplified, and this amplification served to estimate nucleated cell counts. Using immunoSEQ multiplex PCR, the repertoire was profiled, and TCRdb retains in-frame clones only, with some absent. Clone size and V and J calls were adopted from that table, with D and trimming inferred from the DNA. The sample yields roughly 100,000 clones, around nine tenths seen once. Germline CDR1 and CDR2: SGHRS and YFSETQ. This CDR3 region has 19 residues. The V gene end was trimmed by 0 bases and the J gene end by 0 bases; junction bases not matched to a gene: 14.

Sample: peripheral blood. V and J are TRBV5-1 and TRBJ1-2, with 7 bases that match TRBD1. The receptor was isolated from a woman of 80 years or more in a cohort sampled during active COVID-19. The CDR3 bases are TGCGCCAGCAGCTTGGGACCAATGGTAGGGACAGTCTCTAACTATGGCTACACCTTC. Amino acids: CASSLGPMVGTVSNYGYTF.